One sample yielded the 28 T cell receptor beta chains listed below, sequenced in a study of blood T cell repertoires in COVID-19. Produced via immunoSEQ multiplex PCR; TCRdb's table is partial and in-frame only. The repertoire consists of roughly 30,000 clones, with roughly 78% occurring once and the leading ten covering roughly 21%. Sequencing was performed on peripheral blood. Receptors were obtained from a boy between 2 and 10 years old with active or convalescent COVID-19.

The CDR3 region has the DNA TGTGCCAGCCGGAGTATGGGACAGGGGGTACTTGGTGGCTACACCTTC. Amino acids: CASRSMGQGVLGGYTF. V gene TRBV27 combines with J gene TRBJ1-2, with 11 bases that match TRBD1. CDR1 and CDR2 from the germline V gene are MNHEY and SMNVEV (reference sequence). There are 16 residues in the CDR3. After removal of 8 bases from V and 7 bases from J, the junction contained 15 bases not matched to a gene.

Ten or more counts support this clone. This sequence joins TRBV5-6 and TRBJ2-3, with 7 bases matching TRBD2. Germline V gene data show CDR1 as SGHDT and CDR2 as YYEEEE. Unmatched junction bases numbered 9, after V lost 2 bases and J lost 6 bases. CDR3 length: 15 amino acids. The CDR3 coding sequence is TGTGCCAGCAGCTTTCAACCGGGAGGAGGGGATACGCAGTATTTT. Its translation: CASSFQPGGGDTQYF.

The chain is built from TRBV12-3 or TRBV12-4 and TRBJ1-1; possible D gene TRBD1, 5 bases. V lost 6 bases and J lost 8, with 16 bases in between. This CDR3 is built from 13 residues. In DNA, the CDR3 is TGTGCCAGCAGCTTGAGACAGTCATCAGAAGCTTTCTTT. Translation gives CASSLRQSSEAFF.

V and J are TRBV28 and TRBJ1-2, with D possibly matching TRBD1 (5 bases). Trimming took 5 bases from V and 3 from J, leaving 19 bases between them. The CDR3 covers 16 residues. The germline V gene encodes CDR1 MDHEN and CDR2 SYDVKM. The CDR3 is CASSIPLGGSDYGYTF. The CDR3 DNA reads TGTGCCAGCAGTATACCCCTCGGGGGGTCGGACTATGGCTACACCTTC.

V usage is TRBV19 and J usage is TRBJ1-5, with 7 bases matching TRBD1. Germline assignment: CDR1 LNHDA and CDR2 SQIVND (reference sequence). After removal of 8 bases from V and 2 bases from J, the junction contained 15 bases not matched to a gene. This CDR3 spans 17 amino acids. The DNA of the CDR3 is TGTGCCAGTCAAAGGGTCAGGGGGGTTCAAGGCAATCAGCCCCAGCATTTT. Translation: CASQRVRGVQGNQPQHF.

This chain connects TRBV27 to TRBJ1-5; TRBD1 matches 7 bases. V was pared by 3 bases and J by 6 bases, with 8 bases of the junction left unmatched. Germline V gene lookup returns CDR1 MNHEY and CDR2 SMNVEV (reference sequence). There are 15 residues in the CDR3. The chain's CDR3 is CASSFQGQAGQPQHF. The CDR3 DNA follows: TGTGCCAGCAGTTTCCAAGGACAGGCGGGTCAGCCCCAGCATTTT.

This chain joins TRBV28 and TRBJ2-5; D is unresolved. Germline V gives CDR1 MDHEN, CDR2 SYDVKM. The CDR3 sequence is 14 residues long. V dropped 5 bases and J dropped 2 bases, with 12 bases sitting between them. CDR3 nucleotides: TGTGCCAGCAGTATCCCCAACTTACAAGAGACCCAGTACTTC. Translated: CASSIPNLQETQYF.

V and J are TRBV20-1 and TRBJ1-1; D is undetermined. The CDR3 contains 11 residues. V lost 1 base, J lost 7 bases, and 7 bases lay in between. Germline CDR1 is DFQATT and CDR2 is SNEGSKA (reference sequence). The CDR3 reads CSARGGHEAFF. Here the CDR3 DNA reads TGCAGTGCTAGAGGTGGCCATGAAGCTTTCTTT.

This clone was counted many times. V gene TRBV6-5 combines with J gene TRBJ2-3; 7 bases are a match to TRBD1. This CDR3 is built from 15 residues. V dropped 6 bases and J dropped 6; count of bases not matched to a gene: 12. In germline, CDR1 is MNHEY, CDR2 SVGAGI. CDR3 in DNA: TGTGCCAGCAGCCGACGGACAGGAGTAAGGGATACGCAGTATTTT. Translated: CASSRRTGVRDTQYF.

Worth noting for this clone: One end of the junction does not line up with germline, which may come from a read error. The V and J genes are TRBV12-5 and TRBJ2-4, with TRBD1 identical over 7 bases. Germline V gene lookup returns CDR1 LGHNT and CDR2 FRNRAP. The CDR3 covers 13 residues. The CDR3 DNA reads TGTGCTAGTCTCGGACAGGCCAAGAACATTCAGTACTTC. Residues: CASLGQAKNIQYF.

The chain carries TRBV7-2 and TRBJ1-1; no clear D gene. This CDR3 is 14 amino acids long. The V gene's germline CDR1 is SGHTA and CDR2 FQGNSA. V was pared by 2 bases and J by 0 bases, with 7 bases between. The CDR3: CASSLSGMNTEAFF. The CDR3 DNA reads TGTGCCAGCAGCTTATCAGGCATGAACACTGAAGCTTTCTTT.

The rearrangement links TRBV7-2 to TRBJ1-1, with 9 bases matching TRBD1. The CDR3 totals 15 residues. Losses at the gene ends were 5 bases for V and 0 bases for J; bases not matched to a gene: 4. CDR1 is SGHTA, CDR2 FQGNSA, per germline. The CDR3 reads CASSPRTGVNTEAFF. Here the CDR3 DNA reads TGTGCCAGCAGCCCCCGGACAGGGGTGAACACTGAAGCTTTCTTT.

This clone was seen just once. The rearrangement links TRBV4-1 to TRBJ1-5, with no clear D. This CDR3 is 14 amino acids long. Germline lookup yields CDR1 MGHRA and CDR2 YSYEKL. The V end lost 1 base, the J end lost 7 bases, and 11 bases lay between the germline ends. CDR3 nucleotide sequence: TGCGCCAGCAGCCAAGCTACTCGAAACCAGCCCCAGCATTTT. Its translation is CASSQATRNQPQHF.

The chain employs TRBV4-1 and TRBJ2-7, with D perhaps matching TRBD1 (6 bases). This CDR3 has 13 residues. Germline CDR1 MGHRA, CDR2 YSYEKL. Trimming pared 3 bases from V and 1 base from J, leaving 7 bases between. The DNA of the CDR3 is TGCGCCAGCAGCCACACAGGGTCCTACGAGCAGTACTTC. Translated: CASSHTGSYEQYF.

This chain links TRBV27 with TRBJ2-1; TRBD2 matches 8 bases. V dropped 5 bases and J dropped 1; count of bases not matched to a gene: 7. Germline loops: CDR1 MNHEY, CDR2 SMNVEV (reference sequence). This CDR3 spans 16 amino acids. CDR3 sequence reads: CASSPSGTRSYNEQFF. CDR3 sequence (DNA): TGTGCCAGCAGTCCCTCCGGGACTAGGTCCTACAATGAGCAGTTCTTC.

V usage is TRBV3-1 (or the pseudogene TRBV3-2) and J usage is TRBJ2-7; TRBD2 matches 8 bases. Germline V gives CDR1 LGHDT, CDR2 YNNKEL (reference sequence). The trim removed 3 bases at V and 4 bases at J, leaving 5 bases unmatched. This CDR3 comprises 14 residues. Here the CDR3 reads CASSQVAGYYEQYF. DNA of the CDR3: TGTGCCAGCAGCCAGGTAGCGGGATATTACGAGCAGTACTTC.

The CDR3 is CASSYPGVGSPLHF. The CDR3 bases are TGTGCCAGCAGTTATCCAGGGGTAGGGTCACCCCTCCACTTT. The chain employs TRBV6-5 and TRBJ1-6; tentatively, D is TRBD1 (6 bases). CDR1 is MNHEY and CDR2 is SVGAGI in the germline V gene. V was clipped by 3 bases and J by 10 bases, with 13 bases between them. The CDR3 totals 14 residues.

J is TRBJ2-3 and V is TRBV18; D not resolved. V lost 3 bases and J lost 5, with 15 bases in between. Germline CDR1 and CDR2: KGHSH and LQKENI. This CDR3 has 15 amino acids. The CDR3 protein is CASSPVNSVKDTQYF. In DNA, the CDR3 is TGTGCCAGCTCACCGGTTAATTCGGTGAAAGATACGCAGTATTTT.

This clone was seen more than once but under ten times. V is TRBV6-5 and J is TRBJ2-3, with TRBD2 identical over 7 bases. CDR1 MNHEY and CDR2 SVGAGI come from the germline V gene. Trimming cost V 4 bases and J 3 bases; bases outside gene matches: 4. This CDR3 has 14 residues. The CDR3 region has the DNA TGTGCCAGCAGTTTAGCGGGTGAGACAGATACGCAGTATTTT. Translated, it gives CASSLAGETDTQYF.

This clone has a handful of counts. This chain uses TRBV7-2 with TRBJ1-2; D unresolved. In germline, CDR1 is SGHTA, CDR2 FQGNSA. Trimming removed 0 bases from V and 5 bases from J, with 10 bases in between. The CDR3 runs to 14 residues. The CDR3: CASSLAPGSYGYTF. The CDR3 DNA reads as TGTGCCAGCAGCTTAGCTCCAGGTTCTTATGGCTACACCTTC.

This chain joins TRBV7-2 and TRBJ2-5, with 7 nucleotides matching TRBD1. Per germline, CDR1 SGHTA and CDR2 FQGNSA. This CDR3 contains 13 residues. The J segment lost 2 bases and the V segment lost 7 bases, leaving 4 bases of the junction unmatched. The CDR3: CASNRGGQETQYF. CDR3 in DNA: TGTGCCAGCAACAGGGGTGGTCAAGAGACCCAGTACTTC.

The rearrangement joins TRBV27 to TRBJ1-5, with D possibly TRBD1 on 5 matching bases. The V and J ends lost 2 bases and 6 bases respectively, with 20 bases between them. The CDR3 is 17 residues long. Per germline, CDR1 MNHEY and CDR2 SMNVEV (reference sequence). CDR3 protein: CASSLRGIPGKGQPQHF. In nucleotides, the CDR3 is TGTGCCAGCAGTTTAAGGGGCATTCCAGGGAAAGGTCAGCCCCAGCATTTT.

In this sample, this clone turned up a few times. V is TRBV7-2 and J is TRBJ2-5, with 10 bases fitting TRBD2. Germline CDR1 SGHTA, CDR2 FQGNSA. The CDR3 spans 17 residues. The V and J ends lost 4 bases and 5 bases, in that order; junction bases with no gene match: 13. CDR3 sequence reads: CASSSPVSSGSLETQYF. The CDR3 region has the DNA TGTGCCAGCAGCTCCCCGGTGTCTAGCGGGAGCCTTGAGACCCAGTACTTC. Full variable domain (rest looked up from reference TRBV7-2 and TRBJ2-5): GAGVSQSPSNKVTEKGKDVELRCDPISGHTALYWYRQSLGQGLEFLIYFQGNSAPDKSGLPSDRFSAERTGGSVSTLTIQRTQQEDSAVYLCASSSPVSSGSLETQYFGPGTRLLVL.

This chain uses TRBV4-3 with TRBJ1-2; 8 nucleotides line up with TRBD1. V shed 4 bases and J 5 bases; nucleotides not matched to a gene: 3. This CDR3 has 13 amino acids. Looked up from germline, CDR1 is LGHNA and CDR2 is YSLEER. The DNA for the CDR3 is TGCGCCAGCAGCCCGGGACAGGAGTATGGCTACACCTTC. This translates into CASSPGQEYGYTF.

The chain recombines TRBV7-2 with TRBJ2-7, with TRBD1 as a possible D gene (6 bases). The CDR3 totals 15 residues. Germline CDR1 reads SGHTA; CDR2 reads FQGNSA. Trimming left V 8 bases short and J 2 bases short, with 19 bases between. CDR3 nucleotide sequence: TGTGCCAGCCGCATGCAGAGACAGGTCACCTACGAGCAGTACTTC. This gives the protein CASRMQRQVTYEQYF.

The chain is built from TRBV20-1 and TRBJ1-2; the D gene is possibly TRBD1 (6 bases). CDR1 is DFQATT and CDR2 is SNEGSKA in the germline V gene (reference sequence). Trimming removed 3 bases at V and 4 bases at J, with 12 bases between. The CDR3 is 13 residues long. CDR3 loop: CSASLDRIYGYTF. CDR3 coding DNA: TGCAGTGCTAGTCTCGACAGGATCTATGGCTACACCTTC.

This clone was picked up one time. The chain is built from TRBV9 and TRBJ2-1; D might be TRBD2 (6 bases). Germline assignment: CDR1 SGDLS and CDR2 YYNGEE. Trimming pared 0 bases from V and 6 bases from J, leaving 13 bases between. CDR3 length: 15 amino acids. This CDR3 reads CASSVGRWGVNEQFF. The CDR3 bases are TGTGCCAGCAGCGTAGGGAGGTGGGGGGTCAATGAGCAGTTCTTC.

This sequence joins TRBV14 and TRBJ2-7; D is perhaps TRBD2 (7 bases). Germline CDR1 and CDR2: SGHDN and FVKESK. The CDR3 consists of 16 residues. V was trimmed by 0 bases and J by 2 bases, leaving 14 bases between them. CDR3 nucleotides: TGTGCCAGCAGCCAAGACCGGCGGGGGCAACCCTACGAGCAGTACGTC. This gives the protein CASSQDRRGQPYEQYV.